What follows are 17 T cell receptor beta chains derived from one specimen sequenced in a study of T cell responses to AZD1222 COVID-19 vaccine. The repertoire was sequenced with immunoSEQ multiplex PCR; TCRdb's copy has only in-frame clones and lacks some. The sample has about 160,000 clones, 94% seen once. The input for sequencing was peripheral blood, taken on day 0 of AZD1222 vaccination. The source is an adult in good health.

This chain uses TRBV28 with TRBJ2-1; either TRBD1 or TRBD2 may fit D (5 bases each). With 6 bases removed from V and 0 bases from J, the gap between germline ends came to 15 bases. CDR1 and CDR2 (germline): MDHEN, SYDVKM. This CDR3 is 16 amino acids long. CDR3 protein: CASSTIGTASYNEQFF. CDR3 DNA sequence: TGTGCCAGCAGCACTATCGGGACCGCCTCCTACAATGAGCAGTTCTTC.

In this sample, this clone turned up once. This sequence joins TRBV9 and TRBJ1-1; the D is unclear. The germline gives CDR1 SGDLS, CDR2 YYNGEE. The germline V and J ends were trimmed by 4 bases and 1 base, with 11 bases remaining between them. The CDR3 length is 14 residues. The CDR3 DNA follows: TGTGCCAGCAGCCCCTTCTCCTCGAACACTGAAGCTTTCTTT. Translated, it gives CASSPFSSNTEAFF.

The V gene is TRBV12-3 or TRBV12-4, the J gene TRBJ1-5; weak D call: TRBD1 (5 bases). There are 13 residues in the CDR3. Trimming took 4 bases from V and 5 from J, leaving 9 bases between them. CDR3 DNA sequence: TGTGCCAGCAGTTCCCGGGGGGATCAGCCCCAGCATTTT. Its translation is CASSSRGDQPQHF.

The V gene is TRBV5-1, the J gene TRBJ1-5; the D gene is possibly TRBD1 (6 bases). Germline values: CDR1 SGHRS, CDR2 YFSETQ. This CDR3 has 15 residues. The V and J ends lost 4 bases and 4 bases respectively, with 15 bases between them. The CDR3, as DNA: TGCGCCAGCAGCCTTACAGGGAGTGGTAATCAGCCCCAGCATTTT. Translating gives CASSLTGSGNQPQHF.

The rearrangement links TRBV5-4 to TRBJ2-1; 7 bases match TRBD2. Germline V gene data show CDR1 as SGHNT and CDR2 as YYREEE (reference sequence). The CDR3 is 14 residues long. J was trimmed by 0 bases and V by 10 bases; bases with no gene match: 7. CDR3 in DNA: TGTGCCGGGGGGGACGGGAGCTCCTACAATGAGCAGTTCTTC. Its protein is CAGGDGSSYNEQFF.

The chain combines TRBV5-1 with TRBJ1-2; 8 bases match TRBD1. V shed 4 bases and J 4 bases; nucleotides not matched to a gene: 12. CDR3 length: 16 residues. CDR1 is SGHRS, CDR2 YFSETQ, per germline. CDR3 sequence: CASSLFWTGIIYGYTF. The CDR3 DNA reads TGCGCCAGCAGCCTTTTTTGGACAGGGATAATCTATGGCTACACCTTC.

The V and J genes are TRBV15 and TRBJ2-1; 7 bases map to TRBD2. From germline, CDR1 is LNHNV and CDR2 YYDKDF (reference sequence). The CDR3 is 17 residues long. V shed 5 bases and J 6 bases; nucleotides not matched to a gene: 16. The CDR3 region is CATSRFAGREFGNEQFF. The CDR3 DNA follows: TGTGCCACCAGCCGCTTCGCAGGGCGGGAGTTCGGCAATGAGCAGTTCTTC.

This clone was counted only a few times. The V call is TRBV7-9, the J call TRBJ1-1, with a possible D match to TRBD1 (5 bases). The CDR3 loop spans 14 amino acids. CDR1 and CDR2 (germline): SEHNR, FQNEAQ (reference sequence). Between the trimmed V and J ends, which lost 5 bases and 7 bases, there was a span of 17 bases. This chain's CDR3 is CASSPDDRYSEAFF. CDR3 coding DNA: TGTGCCAGCAGCCCGGACGACAGATACAGTGAAGCTTTCTTT.

V and J are TRBV7-2 and TRBJ2-7, with D possibly matching TRBD2 (7 bases). V lost 5 bases, J lost 4 bases, and 18 bases lay in between. Germline lookup yields CDR1 SGHTA and CDR2 FQGNSA. This CDR3 spans 15 amino acids. CDR3 sequence: CASSPRGAVWYEQYV. The CDR3 region has the DNA TGTGCCAGCAGCCCCCGGGGGGCGGTCTGGTACGAGCAGTACGTC.

In DNA, the CDR3 is TGTGCCAGCAGGGTACAGAGCACAGATACGCAGTATTTT. Protein product: CASRVQSTDTQYF. V gene TRBV12-3 or TRBV12-4 combines with J gene TRBJ2-3; unclear D gene. The V and J ends lost 6 bases and 0 bases respectively, with 7 bases between them. This CDR3 is 13 amino acids long.

V usage is TRBV7-9 and J usage is TRBJ1-1; unclear D gene. In germline, CDR1 is SEHNR, CDR2 FQNEAQ (reference sequence). CDR3 length: 14 residues. The V gene lost 5 bases and the J gene lost 6 bases, with 16 bases spanning the gap. The CDR3 is CASSHVRGFAEAFF. The DNA for the CDR3 is TGTGCCAGCAGCCACGTCCGGGGATTCGCTGAAGCTTTCTTT.

V gene TRBV4-3 combines with J gene TRBJ1-4, with TRBD1 matching over 11 bases. CDR1 and CDR2 from the germline V gene are LGHNA and YSLEER. The CDR3 totals 17 residues. V shed 0 bases and J 10 bases; nucleotides not matched to a gene: 10. The DNA of the CDR3 is TGCGCCAGCAGCCAAGATTATTGGGGACAGGGGGGAGGAAAACTGTTTTTT. Amino acid sequence: CASSQDYWGQGGGKLFF.

The chain combines TRBV7-7 with TRBJ1-1, with D possibly matching TRBD1 (5 bases). The germline CDR1 and CDR2 sequences are SSHAT and FNYEAQ (reference sequence). Trimming took off 5 bases at V and 3 bases at J, with 10 bases between the two ends. This CDR3 spans 13 amino acids. CDR3 amino acids: CASSPDSYTEAFF. The DNA for the CDR3 is TGTGCCAGCAGCCCCGACAGTTACACTGAAGCTTTCTTT. Full variable domain (remainder filled in from reference TRBV7-7 and TRBJ1-1): GAGVSQSPRYKVTKRGQDVTLRCDPISSHATLYWYQQALGQGPEFLTYFNYEAQPDKSGLPSDRFSAERPEGSISTLTIQRTEQRDSAMYRCASSPDSYTEAFFGQGTRLTVV.

This clone was recorded once. This chain connects TRBV7-2 to TRBJ1-1, with D possibly TRBD1 on 6 matching bases. V lost 6 bases to trimming and J lost 3 bases, with 11 bases between them. Germline values: CDR1 SGHTA, CDR2 FQGNSA. The CDR3 runs to 13 residues. The CDR3 here is CASSSQGDTEAFF. The CDR3 DNA reads as TGTGCCAGCAGTTCACAGGGTGACACTGAAGCTTTCTTT.

The V gene is TRBV7-8, the J gene TRBJ2-7, with a tentative D call TRBD1 (6 bases). This CDR3 region has 13 residues. Trimming took 1 base from V and 3 from J, leaving 7 bases between them. Germline V CDR1 and CDR2: SGHVS, FQNEAQ. The CDR3 spells CASSLGQDYEQYV. Written as DNA, the CDR3 is TGTGCCAGCAGCTTAGGACAGGACTACGAGCAGTACGTC.

This chain links TRBV2 with TRBJ2-3, with 13 bases aligning to TRBD2. V trimming: 5 bases; J trimming: 4 bases; junction bases outside the gene matches: 6. The CDR3 contains 16 residues. The germline CDR1 and CDR2 sequences are SNHLY and FYNNEI. The CDR3 here is CASSPGLAGVADTQYF. In DNA, the CDR3 is TGTGCCAGCAGTCCCGGACTAGCGGGAGTTGCAGATACGCAGTATTTT.

V and J are TRBV18 and TRBJ1-1; no clear D gene. This CDR3 region has 13 residues. Germline CDR1 is KGHSH and CDR2 is LQKENI. V shed 2 bases and J shed 7 bases, with 11 bases lying between them. The CDR3 sequence is CASSPVKADEAFF. CDR3 in DNA: TGTGCCAGCTCACCAGTTAAGGCAGATGAAGCTTTCTTT.